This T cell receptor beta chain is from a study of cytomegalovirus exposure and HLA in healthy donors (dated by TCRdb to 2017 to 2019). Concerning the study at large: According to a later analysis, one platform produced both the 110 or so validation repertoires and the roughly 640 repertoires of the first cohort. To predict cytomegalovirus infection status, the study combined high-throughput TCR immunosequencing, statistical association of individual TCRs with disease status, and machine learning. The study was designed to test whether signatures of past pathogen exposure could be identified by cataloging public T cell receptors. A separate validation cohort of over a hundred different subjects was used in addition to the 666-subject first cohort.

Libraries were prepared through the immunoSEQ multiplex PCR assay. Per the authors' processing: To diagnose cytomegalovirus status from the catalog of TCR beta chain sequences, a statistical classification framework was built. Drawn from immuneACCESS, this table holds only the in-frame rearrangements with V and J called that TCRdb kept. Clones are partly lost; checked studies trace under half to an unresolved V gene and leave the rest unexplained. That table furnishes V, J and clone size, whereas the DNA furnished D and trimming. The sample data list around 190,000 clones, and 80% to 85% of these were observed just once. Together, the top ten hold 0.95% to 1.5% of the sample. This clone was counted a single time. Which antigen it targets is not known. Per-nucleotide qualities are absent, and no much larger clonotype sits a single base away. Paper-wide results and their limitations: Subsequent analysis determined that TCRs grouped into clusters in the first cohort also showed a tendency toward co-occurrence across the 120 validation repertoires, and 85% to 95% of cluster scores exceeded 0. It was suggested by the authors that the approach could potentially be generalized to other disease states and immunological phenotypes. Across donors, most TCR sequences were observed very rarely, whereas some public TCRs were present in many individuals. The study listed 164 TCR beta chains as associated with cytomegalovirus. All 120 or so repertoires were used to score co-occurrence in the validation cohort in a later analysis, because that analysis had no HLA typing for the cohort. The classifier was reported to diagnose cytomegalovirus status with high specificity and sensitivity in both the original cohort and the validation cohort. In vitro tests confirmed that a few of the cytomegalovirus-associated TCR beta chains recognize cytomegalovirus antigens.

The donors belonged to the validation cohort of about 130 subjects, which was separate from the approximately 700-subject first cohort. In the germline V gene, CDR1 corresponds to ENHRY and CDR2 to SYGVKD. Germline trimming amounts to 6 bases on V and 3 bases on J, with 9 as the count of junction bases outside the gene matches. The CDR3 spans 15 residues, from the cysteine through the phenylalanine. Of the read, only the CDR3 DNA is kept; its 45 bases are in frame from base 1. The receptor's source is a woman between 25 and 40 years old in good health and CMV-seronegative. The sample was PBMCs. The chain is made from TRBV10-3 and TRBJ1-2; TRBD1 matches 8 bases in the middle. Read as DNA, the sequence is TGTGCCATCAGGGACAGGGCCTTATCCGACTATGGCTACACCTTC. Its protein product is CAIRDRALSDYGYTF.